This entry lists 31 T cell receptor beta chains sequenced from one sample in a study of a mutant IDH1 vaccine in newly diagnosed glioma. The data were produced by immunoSEQ multiplex PCR, yet TCRdb's version contains in-frame clones alone and is incomplete. The sample lists about 50,000 clones, approximately 79% occurring once. No cognate antigen is known for these TCRs. Time point here: week 5, during vaccination. Doses consisted of 300 ug of mutant IDH1 20-mer peptide each, paired with topical imiquimod. This specimen consisted of PBMCs, obtained from a glioma patient whose treatment included an IDH1 peptide vaccine. The receptors were sampled from a woman aged 50 to 60 with glioma.

The V and J genes are TRBV11-1 and TRBJ2-1, with D unresolved. Germline V gene sequence: CDR1 SGHAT, CDR2 FQDESV (reference sequence). The V gene lost 5 bases and the J gene lost 0 bases, with 11 bases spanning the gap. The CDR3 covers 15 residues. The CDR3 region has the DNA TGTGCCAGCAGCCTAATAGTAAGCTCCTACAATGAGCAGTTCTTC. Translating it yields CASSLIVSSYNEQFF.

The V call is TRBV10-3, the J call TRBJ2-1, with 10 bases identical to TRBD1. Looked up from germline, CDR1 is ENHRY and CDR2 is SYGVKD. This CDR3 has 17 amino acids. Germline trimming cut 4 bases from V and 0 bases from J; bases unmatched to any gene: 6. The CDR3 loop reads CAISGPRDRGSYNEQFF. DNA of the CDR3: TGTGCCATCAGTGGGCCCCGGGACAGGGGCTCCTACAATGAGCAGTTCTTC.

This sequence joins TRBV29-1 and TRBJ2-3, with 8 bases matching TRBD2. Germline V lookup: CDR1 SQVTM, CDR2 ANQGSEA. The J segment lost 5 bases and the V segment lost 6 bases, leaving 7 bases of the junction unmatched. The CDR3 runs 13 residues. The CDR3 region is CSVDSGALDTQYF. The CDR3 region has the DNA TGCAGCGTCGATAGCGGGGCCTTAGATACGCAGTATTTT.

The chain joins TRBV6-4 to TRBJ2-7, with D possibly TRBD1 on 5 matching bases. The CDR3 consists of 12 residues. The V and J ends lost 7 bases and 5 bases respectively, with 12 bases between them. The germline CDR1 and CDR2 sequences are MRHNA and SNTAGT. CDR3 in amino acids: CASTPRGHEQYF. CDR3 nucleotides: TGTGCCAGCACACCAAGGGGCCACGAGCAGTACTTC.

The chain uses TRBV19 and TRBJ1-1; no firm D call. The CDR3 runs 18 residues. V shed 3 bases and J shed 5 bases, with 25 bases lying between them. The germline gives CDR1 LNHDA, CDR2 SQIVND (reference sequence). CDR3 DNA sequence: TGTGCCAGTAGTATCAATTTCCAAAGGACTCCGGGAGGGACTGAAGCTTTCTTT. It translates to CASSINFQRTPGGTEAFF.

This chain links TRBV6-6 with TRBJ1-3; 10 nucleotides line up with TRBD1. V gave up 4 bases and J gave up 7 bases; unmatched junction bases: 10. Germline loops: CDR1 MNHNY, CDR2 SVGAGI (reference sequence). The CDR3 sequence is 16 residues long. The CDR3 DNA reads as TGTGCCAGCAGTTCCCCCATCGGGACAGGGGACAACACCATATATTTT. Amino acids: CASSSPIGTGDNTIYF.

V gene TRBV19 combines with J gene TRBJ1-4; D unclear. In germline, CDR1 is LNHDA, CDR2 SQIVND (reference sequence). The CDR3 loop spans 13 amino acids. The V and J ends lost 8 bases and 7 bases respectively, with 14 bases between them. The CDR3 region is CASWEPKGEKLFF. CDR3 coding DNA: TGTGCCAGTTGGGAGCCGAAGGGTGAAAAACTGTTTTTT.

The chain couples TRBV19 to TRBJ1-6; D uncertain. The germline V and J ends were trimmed by 7 bases and 4 bases, with 11 bases remaining between them. The germline gives CDR1 LNHDA, CDR2 SQIVND (reference sequence). CDR3 length: 14 amino acids. The CDR3 reads CASNIDPYNSPLHF. The CDR3 DNA follows: TGTGCCAGTAACATCGACCCATATAATTCACCCCTCCACTTT.

The chain's CDR3 is CASSLPSSYNEQFF. The CDR3 bases are TGCGCCAGCAGCTTACCGAGCTCCTACAATGAGCAGTTCTTC. The chain recombines TRBV5-1 with TRBJ2-1; D unresolved. V shed 2 bases and J shed 0 bases, with 6 bases lying between them. CDR3 length: 14 amino acids. Germline V CDR1 and CDR2: SGHRS, YFSETQ. Looking up the rest from reference TRBV5-1 and TRBJ2-1 gives the full variable domain: KAGVTQTPRYLIKTRGQQVTLSCSPISGHRSVSWYQQTPGQGLQFLFEYFSETQRNKGNFPGRFSGRQFSNSRSEMNVSTLELGDSALYLCASSLPSSYNEQFFGPGTRLTVL.

The CDR3 nucleotides are TGTGCCAGCTCACCTACAGGGCTGGCCTACGAGCAGTACTTC. Its protein product is CASSPTGLAYEQYF. This chain connects TRBV18 to TRBJ2-7, with D maybe TRBD1 (6 bases). This CDR3 has 14 residues. Looked up from germline, CDR1 is KGHSH and CDR2 is LQKENI. The germline V and J ends were trimmed by 3 bases and 2 bases, with 11 bases remaining between them.

The chain combines TRBV14 with TRBJ1-1; D is uncertain. Trimming took off 4 bases at V and 1 base at J, with 13 bases between the two ends. The CDR3 has 15 amino acids. Germline loops: CDR1 SGHDN, CDR2 FVKESK. CDR3 nucleotides: TGTGCCAGCAGCCCGGAGTTAGGGCGGAACACTGAAGCTTTCTTT. Protein product: CASSPELGRNTEAFF.

The chain couples TRBV7-9 to TRBJ2-7; D unresolved. Per the germline V gene, CDR1 is SEHNR and CDR2 is FQNEAQ (reference sequence). This CDR3 is built from 11 residues. V lost 1 base and J lost 7, with 5 bases in between. The CDR3 DNA reads TGTGCCAGCAGCTTAGGCCAGGAGCAGTACTTC. Translation: CASSLGQEQYF.

This chain links TRBV7-3 with TRBJ2-1; 8 bases are shared with TRBD2. This CDR3 contains 16 residues. The germline gives CDR1 SGHTA, CDR2 FQGTGA. Germline trimming cut 5 bases from V and 7 bases from J; bases unmatched to any gene: 13. The CDR3 reads CASSPRLALGGNEQFF. The DNA of the CDR3 is TGTGCCAGCAGCCCCCGACTAGCGCTGGGGGGTAATGAGCAGTTCTTC.

In DNA, the CDR3 is TGTGCCACCAGCAGAGATAAGGCACTGAACACTGAAGCTTTCTTT. Its protein product is CATSRDKALNTEAFF. The chain links TRBV15 to TRBJ1-1; no clear D gene. The ends were cut back, 0 bases at V and 0 bases at J, with 8 bases in the middle. CDR3 length: 15 residues. From germline, CDR1 is LNHNV and CDR2 YYDKDF (reference sequence).

This rearrangement joins TRBV7-2 to TRBJ2-2, with TRBD1 identical over 8 bases. Germline V gene lookup returns CDR1 SGHTA and CDR2 FQGNSA. The CDR3 loop spans 15 amino acids. V lost 1 base and J lost 6; bases outside the gene matches: 4. The CDR3 reads CASSLEQGAPGELFF. The CDR3 nucleotides are TGTGCCAGCAGCTTAGAGCAGGGGGCGCCCGGGGAGCTGTTTTTT.

CDR3 in DNA: TGTGCCAGCAGCCTACAGGGGGGCTATGGCTACACCTTC. As protein: CASSLQGGYGYTF. The chain recombines TRBV7-8 with TRBJ1-2; 8 bases align to TRBD1. Per germline, CDR1 SGHVS and CDR2 FQNEAQ. There are 13 residues in the CDR3. The V segment lost 5 bases and the J segment 4 bases; nucleotides outside the gene matches: 3.

This chain joins TRBV9 and TRBJ1-6, with D maybe TRBD1 (6 bases). The V and J ends lost 0 bases and 10 bases respectively, with 14 bases between them. The germline CDR1 and CDR2 sequences are SGDLS and YYNGEE. The CDR3 has 15 residues. The CDR3 nucleotides read TGTGCCAGCAGCGTAGAGCCCGGGGGCGGATCACCCCTCCACTTT. As protein: CASSVEPGGGSPLHF. Based on the CDR3 plus reference TRBV9 and TRBJ1-6, the full variable domain is DSGVTQTPKHLITATGQRVTLRCSPRSGDLSVYWYQQSLDQGLQFLIQYYNGEERAKGNILERFSAQQFPDLHSELNLSSLELGDSALYFCASSVEPGGGSPLHFGNGTRLTVT.

The chain carries TRBV4-1 and TRBJ2-7, with D possibly TRBD1 on 7 matching bases. The CDR3 covers 14 residues. V was shortened by 1 base and J by 6 bases, with 13 bases between the two germline ends. CDR1 and CDR2 from the germline V gene are MGHRA and YSYEKL. The CDR3 loop is CASSQARGEAEQYF. The CDR3 coding sequence is TGCGCCAGCAGCCAAGCCAGGGGGGAGGCCGAGCAGTACTTC.

The chain recombines TRBV7-9 with TRBJ1-3, with a possible D match to TRBD1 (6 bases). The CDR3 has 16 amino acids. Germline V gene data show CDR1 as SEHNR and CDR2 as FQNEAQ (reference sequence). Trimming stripped 4 bases from V and 0 bases from J, with 13 bases between. The CDR3, as DNA: TGTGCCAGCAGCTCCGAGACAGGTGTCTCTGGAAACACCATATATTTT. Translated, it gives CASSSETGVSGNTIYF.

In nucleotides, the CDR3 is TGCGCCAGCAGCTTGGTCCCGGAGGCGCAGTATTTT. It translates to CASSLVPEAQYF. The chain carries TRBV5-1 and TRBJ2-3; TRBD2 is a possible D gene (5 bases). Germline assignment: CDR1 SGHRS and CDR2 YFSETQ. Between the trimmed V and J ends, which lost 0 bases and 10 bases, there was a span of 9 bases. The CDR3 consists of 12 residues.

The chain links TRBV15 to TRBJ2-7, with TRBD2 matching over 7 bases. The germline V gene encodes CDR1 LNHNV and CDR2 YYDKDF (reference sequence). The CDR3 is made up of 14 amino acids. V lost 1 base, J lost 6 bases, and 6 bases stayed unmatched. CDR3: CATSRGSGGSEQYF. In nucleotides, the CDR3 is TGTGCCACCAGCAGAGGGAGTGGCGGGAGCGAGCAGTACTTC.

The chain has TRBV29-1 and TRBJ2-7; TRBD2 might be the D (6 bases). Germline V lookup: CDR1 SQVTM, CDR2 ANQGSEA. The CDR3 has 11 residues. The V gene lost 7 bases and the J gene lost 2 bases, with 9 bases spanning the gap. The CDR3 nucleotides are TGCAGCGCGCGGACTACCTACGAGCAGTACTTC. It translates to CSARTTYEQYF.

V gene TRBV5-4 combines with J gene TRBJ1-2, with D perhaps TRBD1 (5 bases). The CDR3 has 14 amino acids. Germline CDR1 and CDR2: SGHNT and YYREEE (reference sequence). The V gene lost 0 bases and the J gene lost 5 bases, with 11 bases spanning the gap. CDR3 DNA sequence: TGTGCCAGCAGCTTGGGTCAGGGTCGATATGGCTACACCTTC. Translating it yields CASSLGQGRYGYTF.

The chain has TRBV11-2 and TRBJ1-1; D is undetermined. CDR1 is SGHAT and CDR2 is FQNNGV in the germline V gene. The CDR3 has 10 amino acids. Deletions cut 1 base from V and 7 bases from J, with 1 base between. The CDR3 here is CASSLGEAFF. In DNA form, the CDR3 reads TGTGCCAGCAGCTTAGGTGAAGCTTTCTTT.

The chain employs TRBV6-1 and TRBJ1-5, with unresolved D. Germline-derived CDR1 and CDR2 are MNHNS and SASEGT. The germline V and J ends were trimmed by 6 bases and 2 bases, with 8 bases remaining between them. The CDR3 covers 13 residues. The CDR3 bases are TGTGCCAGCAGAGAAAGGGGCAATCAGCCCCAGCATTTT. Its protein is CASRERGNQPQHF.

This clone has just a few counts. The genes are TRBV6-4 and TRBJ2-2; TRBD2 aligns across 14 bases. The CDR3 spans 17 residues. V shed 0 bases, J shed 4 bases, and the junction held 1 base outside the gene matches. Germline loops: CDR1 MRHNA, CDR2 SNTAGT. The CDR3 DNA sequence: TGTGCCAGCAGTGACTCGACTAGCGGGGGGGCCACCGGGGAGCTGTTTTTT. Encoded protein: CASSDSTSGGATGELFF.

The chain employs TRBV5-1 and TRBJ2-1, with 7 nucleotides matching TRBD1. Trimming took 0 bases from V and 7 from J; bases not matched to a gene: 7. This CDR3 comprises 15 residues. The germline gives CDR1 SGHRS, CDR2 YFSETQ. Written as DNA, the CDR3 is TGCGCCAGCAGCTTGGTGGGACAGCTAGGGAATGAGCAGTTCTTC. It is translated as CASSLVGQLGNEQFF.

The rearrangement links TRBV5-1 to TRBJ2-1; D possibly uses TRBD1 or TRBD2 (5 bases each). Germline CDR1 and CDR2: SGHRS and YFSETQ. The CDR3 runs 12 residues. The V end was cut by 1 base, the J end by 9 bases, with 8 bases between. This CDR3 is CASSLKGSEQFF. As DNA, the CDR3 is TGCGCCAGCAGCTTGAAGGGGAGTGAGCAGTTCTTC.

CDR3 in amino acids: CASSGEMNTEAFF. The CDR3 region has the DNA TGTGCCAGCAGTGGGGAGATGAACACTGAAGCTTTCTTT. This chain joins TRBV2 and TRBJ1-1, with unresolved D. Trimming took 4 bases from V and 0 from J, leaving 6 bases between them. This CDR3 is built from 13 residues. Germline CDR1 is SNHLY and CDR2 is FYNNEI.

The V call is TRBV5-6, the J call TRBJ2-5, with 7 positions matching TRBD2. The junction had 9 bases not matched to a gene; V was cut back by 5 bases and J by 5 bases. The CDR3 extends over 14 amino acids. Germline CDR1 is SGHDT and CDR2 is YYEEEE. The CDR3 protein is CASSSWGGGETQYF. The CDR3 DNA follows: TGTGCCAGCAGTTCCTGGGGGGGTGGGGAGACCCAGTACTTC.

This chain links TRBV20-1 with TRBJ2-5, with D uncertain. CDR1 is DFQATT, CDR2 SNEGSKA, per germline (reference sequence). V lost 4 bases, J lost 3 bases, and 6 bases lay in between. This CDR3 spans 11 amino acids. The CDR3 DNA is TGCAGTGCTACCGTTGAAGAGACCCAGTACTTC. Amino acid sequence: CSATVEETQYF.